This is a list of T cell receptor beta chains from one sample in a study of T cell responses to AZD1222 COVID-19 vaccine. Generated by immunoSEQ multiplex PCR, the TCRdb table keeps only in-frame clones and is missing some. The sample has 95,000 to 120,000 clones, approximately 88% seen once. The specimen comprised peripheral blood, sampled 28 days after the second AZD1222 dose. These receptors came from an adult who received the AZD1222 COVID-19 vaccine. The CDR3 runs from the conserved cysteine through the conserved F or W. D genes are given only for firm matches. Size tells how often a clone was seen (once, few, many) or the class of an expanded clone, and some rows leave it out.

TRBV9	-	TRBD2	TRBJ2-5	CASSATGTSGETQYF	TGTGCCAGCAGCGCCACCGGGACTAGCGGAGAGACCCAGTACTTC
TRBV4-3	-	TRBD1	TRBJ1-3	CASSQETQTGAGNTIYF	TGCGCCAGCAGCCAAGAAACCCAGACAGGGGCCGGAAACACCATATATTTT
TRBV20-1	-	TRBD1	TRBJ1-1	CSASKTGDTEAFF	TGCAGTGCTAGTAAGACAGGGGACACTGAAGCTTTCTTT
TRBV2	-	-	TRBJ2-7	CASRGNSYEQYF	TGTGCCAGCCGGGGGAACTCCTACGAGCAGTACTTC
TRBV6-6	-	TRBD2	TRBJ2-3	CASRGTSGGSADTQYF	TGTGCCAGCAGGGGGACTAGCGGGGGCAGTGCAGATACGCAGTATTTT
TRBV6-5	-	-	TRBJ1-4	CASSSITTNEKLFF	TGTGCCAGCAGTTCCATCACAACTAATGAAAAACTGTTTTTT
TRBV6-1	-	-	TRBJ1-1	CASREGYRTEAFF	TGTGCCAGCAGGGAGGGGTATCGTACTGAAGCTTTCTTT
TRBV7-2	-	-	TRBJ1-2	CASSFLGGRAGEGYTF	TGTGCCAGCAGCTTCCTTGGGGGCAGGGCTGGAGAGGGCTACACCTTC
TRBV7-2	-	TRBD1	TRBJ1-4	CASSRGQGGEKLFF	TGTGCCAGCAGCAGGGGACAGGGAGGCGAAAAACTGTTTTTT
TRBV19	-	TRBD1	TRBJ1-2	CASKAYGQGRSHGYTF	TGTGCCTCAAAGGCCTATGGACAGGGACGTTCTCACGGCTACACCTTC
TRBV5-1	-	-	TRBJ2-3	CASSLEGTDTQYF	TGCGCCAGCAGCTTGGAGGGTACAGATACGCAGTATTTT
TRBV4-1	-	TRBD2	TRBJ2-7	CASSQGTSGYEQYF	TGCGCCAGCAGCCAAGGGACTAGCGGCTACGAGCAGTACTTC
TRBV4-3	-	TRBD1	TRBJ2-5	CASSQNRQGGETQYF	TGCGCCAGCAGCCAAAACAGACAGGGGGGAGAGACCCAGTACTTC
TRBV13	-	-	TRBJ2-7	CASSPGTSQAYEQYF	TGTGCCAGCAGCCCGGGGACAAGCCAAGCCTACGAGCAGTACTTC
TRBV7-2	-	-	TRBJ1-6	CASSLEGSYNSPLHF	TGTGCCAGCAGCTTAGAGGGATCCTATAATTCACCCCTCCACTTT
TRBV28	-	TRBD1	TRBJ1-1	CASSLGQGAFF	TGTGCCAGCAGTTTAGGACAGGGAGCTTTCTTT
TRBV4-1	-	TRBD1	TRBJ1-6	CASSPSFLSGTDYNSPLHF	TGCGCCAGCAGCCCCAGCTTCCTGTCCGGGACAGATTATAATTCACCCCTCCACTTT
TRBV15	-	-	TRBJ2-3	CATSLSDGGYTDTQYF	TGTGCCACCAGTCTCTCCGACGGGGGTTACACAGATACGCAGTATTTT
TRBV5-1	-	TRBD1	TRBJ2-7	CASSTGQPPYEQYF	TGCGCCAGCAGCACGGGACAGCCACCGTACGAGCAGTACTTC
TRBV7-2	-	TRBD2	TRBJ2-4	CASSLTSGGAKNIQYF	TGTGCCAGCAGCCTCACTAGCGGGGGGGCCAAAAACATTCAGTACTTC
TRBV7-6	-	-	TRBJ1-4	CASSLAGEDEKLFF	TGTGCCAGCAGCTTAGCAGGGGAAGACGAAAAACTGTTTTTT
TRBV14	-	-	TRBJ2-3	CASSQEGLRLTDTQYF	TGTGCCAGCAGCCAAGAAGGCCTACGGTTAACAGATACGCAGTATTTT
TRBV7-2	-	-	TRBJ1-4	CASSLVGGTNEKLFF	TGTGCCAGCAGCTTAGTTGGGGGAACTAATGAAAAACTGTTTTTT
TRBV5-4	-	-	TRBJ1-4	CASKKDSATNEKLFF	TGTGCCAGTAAAAAAGACAGTGCAACTAATGAAAAACTGTTTTTT
TRBV10-1	-	-	TRBJ1-1	CASSESRRMNTEAFF	TGCGCCAGCAGTGAGAGTCGGAGGATGAACACTGAAGCTTTCTTT
TRBV28	-	-	TRBJ2-7	CASSPRVKGSYEQYF	TGTGCCAGCAGCCCCCGGGTAAAGGGCTCCTACGAGCAGTACTTC
TRBV3-1/TRBV3-2	-	TRBD2	TRBJ2-5	CASSAGGQETQYF	TGTGCCAGCAGCGCGGGGGGGCAAGAGACCCAGTACTTC
TRBV4-3	-	-	TRBJ1-3	CASSQAQGSGNTIYF	TGCGCCAGCAGCCAAGCTCAGGGGTCTGGAAACACCATATATTTT
TRBV6-4	-	-	TRBJ1-3	CASPPGNTIYF	TGTGCCAGCCCCCCTGGAAACACCATATATTTT
TRBV5-8	-	-	TRBJ1-1	CASSLVGGPSEAFF	TGTGCCAGCAGCCTCGTAGGGGGTCCTTCTGAAGCTTTCTTT
TRBV19	-	-	TRBJ1-1	CASANQGGNTEAFF	TGTGCCAGTGCAAACCAGGGTGGGAACACTGAAGCTTTCTTT
TRBV10-3	-	-	TRBJ1-6	CAISEGQNSPLHF	TGTGCCATCAGTGAAGGTCAGAATTCACCCCTCCACTTT
TRBV28	once	-	TRBJ1-3	CASIGGSSGNTIYF	TGTGCCAGCATTGGGGGTTCCTCTGGAAACACCATATATTTT